The 22 T cell receptor beta chains presented below share a single source sample, sequenced in a study of T cell repertoires in cytomegalovirus infection. Each CDR3 protein gets one entry after TCRdb re-called the reads with MiXCR. The profile covers some 97,000 distinct CDR3 sequences, with more than 20% appearing a single time and roughly 43% taken by the ten largest. The sequencing input was CD8+ T cells from PBMCs. The receptors originated from a human donor in good health (CMV status not recorded). Some clones in this sample may be carry-over from other donors' samples.

The sample holds many counts of this clonotype. V and J are TRBV7-2 and TRBJ1-2; D unresolved. The V and J ends lost 2 bases and 3 bases respectively, with 16 bases between them. Germline CDR1 SGHTA, CDR2 FQGNSA. The CDR3 covers 16 residues. CDR3: CASSLSPVRLDYGYTF. The CDR3 nucleotides read TGTGCCAGCAGCTTATCCCCGGTCCGTTTGGACTATGGCTACACCTTC.

This clonotype showed up just a few times. The chain carries TRBV7-9 and TRBJ2-7; D not resolved. Trimming left V 5 bases short and J 0 bases short, with 8 bases between. This CDR3 has 13 amino acids. Germline loops: CDR1 SEHNR, CDR2 FQNEAQ (reference sequence). In DNA, the CDR3 is TGTGCCAGCAGCGCGAAGGGCTCCTACGAGCAGTACTTC. This gives the protein CASSAKGSYEQYF.

This clonotype was counted between two and nine times. At one end, the junction sequence differs from germline, possibly due to a read error. The J gene is TRBJ1-2, the V gene TRBV20-1, with a possible D match to TRBD1 (6 bases). CDR3 length equals 16 residues. Germline V gene sequence: CDR1 DFQATT, CDR2 SNEGSKA (reference sequence). The DNA of the CDR3 is TGCAGTGCTACAGCCGAAGGCAGGGGCTTATTGCACGGCTTGGCCTTC. Amino acids: CSATAEGRGLLHGLAF.

The rearrangement uses TRBV14 and TRBJ2-7, with 10 nucleotides matching TRBD2. V dropped 2 bases and J dropped 5; count of bases not matched to a gene: 9. The CDR3 has 16 amino acids. Looked up from germline, CDR1 is SGHDN and CDR2 is FVKESK. CDR3 coding DNA: TGTGCCAGCAGCCAAAGTATAGCGGGAGGAAACCACGAGCAGTACTTC. It yields the protein CASSQSIAGGNHEQYF.

This clonotype appeared a few times. The rearrangement links TRBV16 to TRBJ2-7; TRBD2 might be the D (5 bases). V was pared by 3 bases and J by 2 bases, with 8 bases between. Per germline, CDR1 KGHSY and CDR2 FQNENV. CDR3 length: 13 amino acids. Written as DNA, the CDR3 is TGTGCCAGCAGCCACTCCGGGACCTACGAGCAGTACTTC. This translates into CASSHSGTYEQYF.

This clonotype was detected ten times or more. The rearrangement links TRBV7-2 to TRBJ1-5; D gene unclear. Germline CDR1 is SGHTA and CDR2 is FQGNSA. The CDR3 runs 13 residues. Trimming removed 3 bases from V and 6 bases from J, with 9 bases in between. The CDR3 DNA is TGTGCCAGCAGCTTGGCGGGGAGTCAGCCCCAGCATTTT. This codes for CASSLAGSQPQHF.

This clonotype was seen repeatedly, ten times or more. This chain connects TRBV7-8 to TRBJ1-1; 9 bases line up with TRBD1. CDR3 size: 15 residues. V lost 3 bases to trimming and J lost 5 bases; unmatched junction nucleotides: 7. Germline CDR1 SGHVS, CDR2 FQNEAQ. The CDR3 bases are TGTGCCAGCAGCTTTCAACAGGGGGCTAAAACTGAAGCTTTCTTT. It encodes CASSFQQGAKTEAFF.

This clonotype has just a few counts. The chain links TRBV28 to TRBJ2-7; D may correspond to TRBD1 or TRBD2 (6 bases each). V was shortened by 2 bases and J by 4 bases, with 15 bases between the two germline ends. From germline, CDR1 is MDHEN and CDR2 SYDVKM. CDR3 size: 15 residues. The CDR3 DNA reads as TGTGCCAGCAGTTTAATGGTGGGGGGCGAATACGAGCAGTACTTC. Its translation is CASSLMVGGEYEQYF.

This clonotype was observed at least ten times. The V and J genes are TRBV20-1 and TRBJ2-5; TRBD2 agrees at 11 bases. From germline, CDR1 is DFQATT and CDR2 SNEGSKA (reference sequence). The CDR3 runs to 17 residues. Trimming cost V 0 bases and J 4 bases; bases outside gene matches: 10. In DNA form, the CDR3 reads TGCAGTGCTAGAGACATACTAGCGGGAGTGATAACAGAGACCCAGTACTTC. It is translated as CSARDILAGVITETQYF.

The chain combines TRBV6-5 with TRBJ2-1, with a weak D call TRBD2 (6 bases). With 6 bases removed from V and 2 bases from J, the gap between germline ends came to 14 bases. The CDR3 covers 15 residues. In germline, CDR1 is MNHEY, CDR2 SVGAGI. CDR3 loop: CASRSSGVAYNEQFF. CDR3 coding DNA: TGTGCCAGCAGATCGTCGGGGGTGGCCTACAATGAGCAGTTCTTC.

The chain links TRBV28 to TRBJ2-7; 7 nucleotides line up with TRBD1. Germline V lookup: CDR1 MDHEN, CDR2 SYDVKM. The CDR3 has 14 residues. V lost 4 bases to trimming and J lost 2 bases; unmatched junction nucleotides: 5. For the CDR3, the DNA is TGTGCCAGCAGTTCAGGGACAGCTCCCTACGAGCAGTACTTC. Protein product: CASSSGTAPYEQYF.

A few counts support this clonotype. The chain employs TRBV7-9 and TRBJ1-6; a weak D match, TRBD1 (5 bases). Germline assignment: CDR1 SEHNR and CDR2 FQNEAQ (reference sequence). The CDR3 runs to 15 residues. Trimming stripped 7 bases from V and 0 bases from J, with 10 bases between. The CDR3 DNA reads as TGTGCCAGCAAGGGACTGAGCTCCTATAATTCACCCCTCCACTTT. As protein: CASKGLSSYNSPLHF.

The rearrangement links TRBV6-1 to TRBJ2-7; no definite D call. Trimming removed 2 bases from V and 7 bases from J, with 9 bases in between. The length of the CDR3 is 12 residues. From germline, CDR1 is MNHNS and CDR2 SASEGT. CDR3 sequence (DNA): TGTGCCAGCAGTGAACTGAGCTGGGAGCAGTACTTC. Its translation: CASSELSWEQYF.

Only a few counts were recorded for this clonotype. The DNA of the CDR3 is TGTGCCAGCAGCGTTACTAGCGTGGATGAGCAGTTCTTC. This codes for CASSVTSVDEQFF. The chain couples TRBV11-2 to TRBJ2-1; TRBD2 matches 7 bases. The CDR3 consists of 13 residues. V dropped 5 bases and J dropped 8; count of bases not matched to a gene: 6. The germline CDR1 and CDR2 sequences are SGHAT and FQNNGV. The full variable domain, rest sourced from reference TRBV11-2 and TRBJ2-1, is EAGVAQSPRYKIIEKRQSVAFWCNPISGHATLYWYQQILGQGPKLLIQFQNNGVVDDSQLPKDRFSAERLKGVDSTLKIQPAKLEDSAVYLCASSVTSVDEQFFGPGTRLTVL.

This clonotype appeared a single time. A much larger clone lies a single base off, so this may be a read error. The gene calls are TRBV10-3 and TRBJ2-5; maybe TRBD2 (6 bases). Trimming removed 0 bases from V and 4 bases from J, with 15 bases in between. Germline CDR1 and CDR2: ENHRY and SYGVKD. The CDR3 has 16 residues. CDR3 bases: TGTGCCATCAGTGAGTCCTCGGGGATGGGAGGAGAGACCCAGTACTTC. Amino acid sequence: CAISESSGMGGETQYF.

This clonotype appeared once. The chain recombines TRBV5-1 with TRBJ2-3; 10 bases agree with TRBD2. The CDR3 runs to 16 residues. The germline gives CDR1 SGHRS, CDR2 YFSETQ. After removal of 0 bases from V and 6 bases from J, the junction contained 7 bases not matched to a gene. CDR3 nucleotides: TGCGCCAGCAGCTTGGTTCCTAGCGGGAGTGAGGATACGCAGTATTTT. Protein sequence: CASSLVPSGSEDTQYF.

In its sample, this clonotype was seen many times. The rearrangement uses TRBV7-6 and TRBJ2-2; D gene unclear. The ends were cut back, 2 bases at V and 0 bases at J, with 19 bases in the middle. The CDR3 length is 19 residues. Germline CDR1 is SGHVS and CDR2 is FNYEAQ. The DNA for the CDR3 is TGTGCCAGCAGCTTACCCAAAGGTGGATCCGATGCGAACACCGGGGAGCTGTTTTTT. This translates into CASSLPKGGSDANTGELFF.

The chain employs TRBV30 and TRBJ2-7, with 8 bases aligning to TRBD1. Per germline, CDR1 GTSNPN and CDR2 SVGIG (reference sequence). The junction had 10 bases not matched to a gene; V was cut back by 2 bases and J by 4 bases. CDR3 size: 15 residues. In DNA, the CDR3 is TGTGCCTGGAGTATGCCGGGACAGGCATCTTACGAGCAGTACTTC. Amino acid sequence: CAWSMPGQASYEQYF.

This clonotype occurred a few times. V is TRBV6-6 and J is TRBJ1-6; 9 bases are a match to TRBD1. The CDR3 is 15 residues long. Trimming took 0 bases from V and 9 from J; bases not matched to a gene: 3. CDR1 is MNHNY and CDR2 is SVGAGI in the germline V gene (reference sequence). CDR3 sequence (DNA): TGTGCCAGCAGTTACTCGGGACAGGGAGCTTCACCCCTCCACTTT. Its protein product is CASSYSGQGASPLHF.

This clonotype was seen a handful of times. The V gene is TRBV12-3 or TRBV12-4, the J gene TRBJ2-5; 15 bases agree with TRBD2. This CDR3 contains 16 residues. J was trimmed by 2 bases and V by 3 bases; bases with no gene match: 1. The CDR3 protein is CASSFGLAGGQETQYF. The CDR3 DNA reads as TGTGCCAGCAGTTTTGGACTAGCGGGGGGGCAAGAGACCCAGTACTTC.

This clonotype was detected only a few times. The gene calls are TRBV27 and TRBJ2-1; TRBD2 matches 10 bases. This CDR3 is built from 17 residues. Trimming removed 6 bases from V and 8 bases from J; junction bases left unmatched: 16. Germline CDR1 MNHEY, CDR2 SMNVEV (reference sequence). As DNA, the CDR3 is TGTGCCAGCAGCGAACACTCCGAGCGGGGGGGCCTGGATGAGCAGTTCTTC. Translation gives CASSEHSERGGLDEQFF.

This clonotype turned up a few times. V gene TRBV20-1 combines with J gene TRBJ2-1; TRBD2 aligns across 9 bases. CDR3 length: 15 amino acids. Germline assignment: CDR1 DFQATT and CDR2 SNEGSKA (reference sequence). V lost 3 bases to trimming and J lost 3 bases; unmatched junction nucleotides: 6. Written as DNA, the CDR3 is TGCAGTGCTAGTTCGCTAGCGGGGATCTACAATGAGCAGTTCTTC. It specifies CSASSLAGIYNEQFF.